This T cell receptor beta chain is drawn from a study of T cells in Graves' hyperthyroidism and ophthalmopathy. Template material for amplifying TCR beta CDR3 regions consisted of RNA transcripts. HTBI primers were the set used in a first-round RT-PCR of the TCR CDR3. TCRdb used MiXCR to reprocess the multiplex PCR reads, holding one entry per CDR3 protein. The sample holds a few hundred thousand distinct CDR3 sequences; approximately 18% are singletons and the top ten take approximately 37%. Uncontrolled infections, other autoimmune diseases, pregnancy or lactation led to exclusion of patients. Thyroid ultrasound and orbital computed tomography, with clinical symptoms and serum thyroxine and TRAb, informed diagnoses. Looked up from germline, CDR1 is MNHEY and CDR2 is SVGEGT. V lost 9 bases and J lost 6, with 15 bases in between. The CDR3 is 13 amino acids.

This sequence was found in a man aged 45-65 years with Graves' ophthalmopathy. This chain uses TRBV6-2 or TRBV6-3 with TRBJ1-5; D might be TRBD1 (5 bases). Sequencing was performed on blood. The CDR3, as DNA: TGTGCCAGTGAGGCCAGGGAGGCTCAGCCCCAGCATTTT. Its translation: CASEAREAQPQHF.